The 6 T cell receptor beta chains below come from one sample, sequenced in a study of cytomegalovirus exposure and HLA in healthy donors. Researchers ran the PCR with 60 Vbeta and 13 Jbeta primers. The data were produced by immunoSEQ multiplex PCR, yet TCRdb's version contains in-frame clones alone and is incomplete. The sample holds some 130,000 clones; around 9.7% are singletons and the top ten take roughly 1.9%. Sequencing used PBMCs. These receptors originate from a middle-aged man in good health and CMV-seronegative.

This clone appeared a few times. This chain joins TRBV7-3 and TRBJ2-1; TRBD2 matches 10 bases. CDR1 is SGHTA, CDR2 FQGTGA, per germline. The CDR3 is 15 amino acids. V lost 5 bases, J lost 4 bases, and 5 bases stayed unmatched. The CDR3 DNA reads as TGTGCCAGCAGCCCCCGGACTAGCGGATACAATGAGCAGTTCTTC. This codes for CASSPRTSGYNEQFF.

The J gene is TRBJ1-2, the V gene TRBV29-1; D possibly corresponds to TRBD1 (6 bases). CDR3 length: 13 residues. Germline values: CDR1 SQVTM, CDR2 ANQGSEA. V was trimmed by 6 bases and J by 4 bases, leaving 15 bases between them. The CDR3 spells CSVHREGVYGYTF. As DNA, the CDR3 is TGCAGCGTCCACAGGGAAGGCGTCTATGGCTACACCTTC. Using reference TRBV29-1 and TRBJ1-2 for the parts outside the CDR3, the full variable domain is SAVISQKPSRDICQRGTSLTIQCQVDSQVTMMFWYRQQPGQSLTLIATANQGSEATYESGFVIDKFPISRPNLTFSTLTVSNMSPEDSSIYLCSVHREGVYGYTFGSGTRLTVV.

This clone was counted many times. The V and J genes are TRBV11-2 and TRBJ1-1, with D unclear. Germline loops: CDR1 SGHAT, CDR2 FQNNGV. The CDR3 is made up of 11 amino acids. Trimming pared 0 bases from V and 9 bases from J, leaving 5 bases between. DNA for the CDR3: TGTGCCAGCAGCTTAGACCTAAAAGCTTTCTTT. Translation: CASSLDLKAFF. Drawing the rest from reference TRBV11-2 and TRBJ1-1, the complete variable domain is EAGVAQSPRYKIIEKRQSVAFWCNPISGHATLYWYQQILGQGPKLLIQFQNNGVVDDSQLPKDRFSAERLKGVDSTLKIQPAKLEDSAVYLCASSLDLKAFFGQGTRLTVV.

The chain recombines TRBV30 with TRBJ2-3; D possibly corresponds to TRBD2 (7 bases). The CDR3 contains 15 residues. Trimming took 4 bases from V and 1 from J, leaving 15 bases between them. Germline CDR1 and CDR2: GTSNPN and SVGIG (reference sequence). The chain's CDR3 is CAWTSGGLRTDTQYF. The CDR3 DNA follows: TGTGCCTGGACGTCCGGGGGGCTTCGCACAGATACGCAGTATTTT.

The CDR3 protein is CSAAPTSGGEETQYF. DNA of the CDR3: TGCAGCGCCGCCCCGACTAGCGGGGGGGAAGAGACCCAGTACTTC. The chain links TRBV29-1 to TRBJ2-5, with 14 bases fitting TRBD2. The germline V gene encodes CDR1 SQVTM and CDR2 ANQGSEA. The CDR3 contains 15 residues. Losses at the gene ends were 7 bases for V and 3 bases for J; bases not matched to a gene: 7.

This clone was detected only a few times. The chain carries TRBV5-5 and TRBJ1-5; 11 nucleotides agree with TRBD1. Germline V gene lookup returns CDR1 SGHKS and CDR2 YYEKEE (reference sequence). There are 14 residues in the CDR3. After removal of 4 bases from V and 7 bases from J, the junction contained 4 bases not matched to a gene. CDR3 in DNA: TGTGCCAGCAGCCTGGGACAGGGGGTCCAGCCCCAGCATTTT. Translated, it gives CASSLGQGVQPQHF.